This T cell receptor (beta chain) emerged from a study of early stage breast cancer tumors. This CDR3 is 18 amino acids long. Germline CDR1 is MNHNS and CDR2 is SASEGT. The V gene lost 4 bases and the J gene lost 4 bases, with 22 bases spanning the gap. Repertoires were generated with immunoSEQ multiplex PCR, while TCRdb's copy carries only in-frame clones and drops some. This sample yields some 25,000 clones, of which 65% to 75% are seen a single time; around 9.4% belongs to the top ten. The V and J genes are TRBV6-1 and TRBJ2-2; weak D call: TRBD2 (6 bases). This sequence was found in a person aged 55 to 69 with breast cancer. The sample was breast tumor tissue. CDR3 region: CASSGWGMAGRSTGELFF. Written as DNA, the CDR3 is TGTGCCAGCAGTGGATGGGGGATGGCAGGGAGGAGCACCGGGGAGCTGTTTTTT.